The 21 T cell receptor beta chains below come from one sample, sequenced in a study of human T cells and chemical hapten exposure. Time point meaning: pre-sensitization, week 0. The treatment: therapeutic diphenylcyclopropenone sensitization with weekly scalp DPC. A single record per CDR3 protein comes from TCRdb applying MiXCR to the RACE reads. In the table there are about 350,000 distinct CDR3 sequences, 4.5% to 7% of which are singletons. The starting material was whole blood, obtained in connection with sensitization to the hapten diphenylcyclopropenone (DPC). These receptors originate from a woman aged 18-29 years with alopecia areata. Some clones in this sample may be carry-over from other donors' samples.

Ten or more counts support this clonotype. The V gene is TRBV5-1, the J gene TRBJ2-5; a weak D match, TRBD2 (7 bases). From germline, CDR1 is SGHRS and CDR2 YFSETQ. The CDR3 totals 14 residues. V shed 2 bases and J shed 4 bases, with 12 bases lying between them. The CDR3: CASSFGAGAETQYF. CDR3 nucleotide sequence: TGCGCCAGCAGCTTTGGCGCGGGGGCAGAGACCCAGTACTTC.

The chain uses TRBV20-1 and TRBJ1-4; tentative D call: TRBD1 (6 bases). The ends were cut back, 1 base at V and 5 bases at J, with 14 bases in the middle. The CDR3 is made up of 15 amino acids. Germline V gene lookup returns CDR1 DFQATT and CDR2 SNEGSKA (reference sequence). The CDR3 bases are TGCAGTGCTAGAGGGCTGGGGGCAGACAATGAAAAACTGTTTTTT. Translation gives CSARGLGADNEKLFF.

This clonotype was detected only a few times. The rearrangement joins TRBV29-1 to TRBJ2-1, with 9 bases aligning to TRBD1. The CDR3 has 12 amino acids. Germline CDR1 reads SQVTM; CDR2 reads ANQGSEA. Losses at the gene ends were 6 bases for V and 8 bases for J; bases not matched to a gene: 5. The CDR3 is CSVAGTGYEQFF. CDR3 in DNA: TGCAGCGTCGCCGGGACAGGGTATGAGCAGTTCTTC.

CDR3 amino acids: CASSSQQGNYEQYF. The CDR3, as DNA: TGTGCCAGCAGCTCCCAACAGGGGAACTACGAGCAGTACTTC. The rearrangement joins TRBV11-1 to TRBJ2-7; 7 bases are a match to TRBD1. This CDR3 is 14 amino acids long. Trimming took 4 bases from V and 3 from J; bases not matched to a gene: 6. Germline assignment: CDR1 SGHAT and CDR2 FQDESV (reference sequence).

The chain links TRBV5-5 to TRBJ2-2; D possibly corresponds to TRBD2 (6 bases). Trimming removed 4 bases at V and 4 bases at J, with 17 bases between. The CDR3 has 16 residues. Germline V lookup: CDR1 SGHKS, CDR2 YYEKEE (reference sequence). DNA of the CDR3: TGTGCCAGCAGCAACCGCGGGACCGTTTTCACCGGGGAGCTGTTTTTT. Its protein product is CASSNRGTVFTGELFF.

This chain links TRBV28 with TRBJ2-2, with a possible D match to TRBD2 (5 bases). The V gene lost 3 bases and the J gene lost 4 bases, with 6 bases spanning the gap. CDR3 length equals 13 residues. CDR1 and CDR2 from the germline V gene are MDHEN and SYDVKM. The CDR3 loop is CASSFGVTGELFF. Here the CDR3 DNA reads TGTGCCAGCAGTTTCGGGGTCACCGGGGAGCTGTTTTTT.

This clonotype was recorded at least ten times. This chain uses TRBV4-1 with TRBJ1-5; 10 bases match TRBD1. Losses at the gene ends were 4 bases for V and 1 base for J; bases not matched to a gene: 7. The CDR3 is made up of 17 amino acids. The germline CDR1 and CDR2 sequences are MGHRA and YSYEKL. The CDR3 region is CASSPNPGQGSNQPQHF. The CDR3 DNA sequence: TGCGCCAGCAGCCCGAACCCGGGACAGGGGAGCAATCAGCCCCAGCATTTT.

This clonotype was observed many times. CDR3 DNA: TGCGCCAGCAGTTCGATTACAGGGGTCAATGAGCAGTTCTTC. It yields the protein CASSSITGVNEQFF. The chain couples TRBV5-1 to TRBJ2-1, with 7 bases aligning to TRBD1. There are 14 residues in the CDR3. The germline V gene has CDR1 SGHRS and CDR2 YFSETQ. V shed 5 bases and J 6 bases; nucleotides not matched to a gene: 8.

This clonotype was detected many times. The V gene is TRBV20-1, the J gene TRBJ2-1; D is unresolved. Trimming cost V 6 bases and J 1 base, with 7 bases left between them. From germline, CDR1 is DFQATT and CDR2 SNEGSKA (reference sequence). The CDR3 sequence is 12 residues long. The CDR3 protein is CSAGWSYNEQFF. Here the CDR3 DNA reads TGCAGTGCCGGTTGGTCCTACAATGAGCAGTTCTTC.

This clonotype was observed many times. The CDR3 DNA is TGTGCCAGCAATAGGGGGGGTCCGGGCACCGGGGAGCTGTTTTTT. Amino acid sequence: CASNRGGPGTGELFF. The chain links TRBV6-5 to TRBJ2-2, with D possibly being TRBD2 (7 bases). The germline V gene has CDR1 MNHEY and CDR2 SVGAGI. V was shortened by 7 bases and J by 4 bases, with 16 bases between the two germline ends. CDR3 length: 15 amino acids.

This clonotype has a handful of counts. This rearrangement joins TRBV13 to TRBJ1-6; D is possibly TRBD1 (5 bases). Trimming took off 5 bases at V and 6 bases at J, with 20 bases between the two ends. CDR3 length: 17 residues. The germline CDR1 and CDR2 sequences are PRHDT and FYEKMQ (reference sequence). The CDR3: CASSPNPTGDLNSPLHF. The DNA of the CDR3 is TGTGCCAGCAGCCCGAATCCGACTGGGGACCTTAATTCACCCCTCCACTTT.

The CDR3 DNA reads TGTGCCACCAGTGACGGACAGGGGGCACGGGAGACCCAGTACTTC. Amino acids: CATSDGQGARETQYF. V is TRBV24-1 and J is TRBJ2-5; 11 bases agree with TRBD1. CDR3 length: 15 residues. The germline CDR1 and CDR2 sequences are KGHDR and SFDVKD. The V gene end was trimmed by 4 bases and the J gene end by 5 bases; junction bases not matched to a gene: 5.

Ten or more counts support this clonotype. The chain carries TRBV2 and TRBJ1-2; D gene unclear. The CDR3 loop spans 13 amino acids. V lost 5 bases and J 2 bases, leaving 9 bases between the germline ends. Germline V gene sequence: CDR1 SNHLY, CDR2 FYNNEI. The chain's CDR3 is CASSFKTNYGYTF. CDR3 DNA: TGTGCCAGCAGTTTCAAGACGAACTATGGCTACACCTTC.

The chain joins TRBV3-1 to TRBJ2-2, with 9 bases aligning to TRBD1. This CDR3 spans 17 amino acids. V was clipped by 1 base and J by 1 base; unmatched bases: 4. In germline, CDR1 is LGHDT, CDR2 YNNKEL (reference sequence). CDR3 nucleotide sequence: TGTGCCAGCAGCCAAGTAGGGGGACAGGGGAACACCGGGGAGCTGTTTTTT. Its translation is CASSQVGGQGNTGELFF. Full variable domain (missing parts from reference TRBV3-1 and TRBJ2-2): DTAVSQTPKYLVTQMGNDKSIKCEQNLGHDTMYWYKQDSKKFLKIMFSYNNKELIINETVPNRFSPKSPDKAHLNLHINSLELGDSAVYFCASSQVGGQGNTGELFFGEGSRLTVL.

This clonotype appeared many times. V usage is TRBV18 and J usage is TRBJ1-1; D remains ambiguous. The ends were cut back, 5 bases at V and 0 bases at J, with 10 bases in the middle. The germline V gene encodes CDR1 KGHSH and CDR2 LQKENI. This CDR3 comprises 14 residues. CDR3: CASSGRGMNTEAFF. CDR3 nucleotide sequence: TGTGCCAGCTCAGGACGAGGTATGAACACTGAAGCTTTCTTT.

This clonotype was counted only a few times. The rearrangement uses TRBV6-1 and TRBJ2-7; a weak D match, TRBD1 (5 bases). Between the trimmed V and J ends, which lost 3 bases and 3 bases, there was a span of 9 bases. The CDR3 is 13 residues long. Germline-derived CDR1 and CDR2 are MNHNS and SASEGT. CDR3 DNA sequence: TGTGCCAGCAGTGAGACAGTCATCTACGAGCAGTACTTC. The encoded protein is CASSETVIYEQYF.

This clonotype came up a few times. V gene TRBV5-6 combines with J gene TRBJ1-1; D unresolved. The V end lost 3 bases, the J end lost 3 bases, and 12 bases lay between the germline ends. Germline loops: CDR1 SGHDT, CDR2 YYEEEE. CDR3 length: 14 amino acids. CDR3 loop: CASSYRPGDTEAFF. CDR3 nucleotides: TGTGCCAGCAGCTACCGACCTGGGGACACTGAAGCTTTCTTT.

This clonotype was detected ten times or more. The chain joins TRBV7-9 to TRBJ2-7; D is possibly TRBD2 (5 bases). The germline V gene has CDR1 SEHNR and CDR2 FQNEAQ (reference sequence). The CDR3 is 13 residues long. The V and J ends lost 5 bases and 7 bases respectively, with 15 bases between them. The CDR3 spells CASSPRGFPEQYF. The DNA for the CDR3 is TGTGCCAGCAGCCCGCGCGGGTTCCCAGAGCAGTACTTC.

This clonotype was detected a few times. The chain carries TRBV6-7 and TRBJ2-7; TRBD1 aligns across 8 bases. TRBV6-7 is known as an ORF, though its function is uncertain. The CDR3 covers 15 residues. With V trimmed by 5 bases and J by 3 bases, 9 bases remained unmatched. CDR3 DNA: TGTGCCAGCAGTACACCGGGACAGGTGATCTACGAGCAGTACTTC. As protein: CASSTPGQVIYEQYF.

The rearrangement links TRBV10-3 to TRBJ2-7, with D perhaps being TRBD1 or TRBD2 (6 bases each). CDR3 length: 14 residues. Germline values: CDR1 ENHRY, CDR2 SYGVKD. V was trimmed by 6 bases and J by 1 base, leaving 13 bases between them. The CDR3 nucleotides are TGTGCCATCAGGCCGGGGGCAGATTCCTACGAGCAGTACTTC. Amino acid sequence: CAIRPGADSYEQYF.

The gene calls are TRBV4-2 and TRBJ2-3, with a possible D match to TRBD2 (7 bases). The CDR3 is 15 residues long. Trimming cost V 1 base and J 10 bases, with 18 bases left between them. The germline CDR1 and CDR2 sequences are LGHNA and YNFKEQ. CDR3 sequence (DNA): TGTGCCAGCAGCCAAGGACTTCTTGGGGGGGCTCCGCAGTATTTT. It yields the protein CASSQGLLGGAPQYF.